This T cell receptor (beta chain) was recorded in a study of metastatic and nonmetastatic thyroid tumors. All patients were untreated before thyroid surgery. This CDR3 spans 13 amino acids. V was clipped by 0 bases and J by 7 bases, with 11 bases between them. The germline gives CDR1 SGDLS, CDR2 YYNGEE. TCRdb re-called the PCR reads via MiXCR. The repertoire has some 34,000 clones, roughly 20% of them found once; the top ten carry about a sixth. Worth noting for this clone: Lacking the conserved final phenylalanine or tryptophan, this CDR3 likely reflects a read error.

This receptor was identified in a female donor with papillary thyroid cancer or a benign thyroid nodule (not recorded which). Some clones in this sample may be carry-over from other donors' samples. The V gene is TRBV9, the J gene TRBJ2-7, with a possible D match to TRBD2 (6 bases). Sequencing input: blood. The chain's CDR3 is CASSVVLGGEQYI. The CDR3 DNA sequence: TGTGCCAGCAGCGTAGTGCTCGGGGGAGAGCAGTACATC.